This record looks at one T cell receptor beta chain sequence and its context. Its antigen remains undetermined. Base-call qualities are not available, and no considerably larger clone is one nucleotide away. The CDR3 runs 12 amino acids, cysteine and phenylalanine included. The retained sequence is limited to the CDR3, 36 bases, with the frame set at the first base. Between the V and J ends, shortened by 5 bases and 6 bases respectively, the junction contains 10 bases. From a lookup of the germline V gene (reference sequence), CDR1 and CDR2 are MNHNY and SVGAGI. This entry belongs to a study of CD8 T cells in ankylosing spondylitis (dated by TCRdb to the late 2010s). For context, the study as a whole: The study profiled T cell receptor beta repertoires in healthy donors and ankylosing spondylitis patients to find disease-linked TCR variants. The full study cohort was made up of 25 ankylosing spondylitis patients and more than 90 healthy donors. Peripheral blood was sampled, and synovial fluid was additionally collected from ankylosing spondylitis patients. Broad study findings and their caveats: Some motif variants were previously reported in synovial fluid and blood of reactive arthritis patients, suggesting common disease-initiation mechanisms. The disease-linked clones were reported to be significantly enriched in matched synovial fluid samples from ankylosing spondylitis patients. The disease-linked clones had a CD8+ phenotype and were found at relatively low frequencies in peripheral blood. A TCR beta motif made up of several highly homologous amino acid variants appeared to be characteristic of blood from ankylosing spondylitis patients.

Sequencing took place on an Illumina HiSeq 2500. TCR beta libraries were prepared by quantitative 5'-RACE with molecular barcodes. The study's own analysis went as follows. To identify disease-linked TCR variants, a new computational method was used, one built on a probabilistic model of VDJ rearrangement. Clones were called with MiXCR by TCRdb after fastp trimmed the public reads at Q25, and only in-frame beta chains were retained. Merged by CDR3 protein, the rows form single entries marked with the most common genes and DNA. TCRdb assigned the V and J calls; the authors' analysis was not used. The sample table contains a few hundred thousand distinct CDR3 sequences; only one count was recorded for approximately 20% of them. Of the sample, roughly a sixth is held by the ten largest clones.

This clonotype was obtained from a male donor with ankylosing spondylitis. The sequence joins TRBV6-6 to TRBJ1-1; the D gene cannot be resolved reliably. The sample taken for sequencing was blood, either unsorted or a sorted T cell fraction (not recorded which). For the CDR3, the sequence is CASSPGLSEAFF. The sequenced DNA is TGTGCCAGCAGTCCAGGTCTGTCTGAAGCTTTCTTT.